The 25 T cell receptor beta chains below all came from one sample that was sequenced in a study of spatial heterogeneity in lung cancer (dated 2019 in TCRdb). According to the study, the label for this sample's time point signals: blood at routine non-recurrence follow-up after resection. The library was made by 5' RACE. The reads were generated on a NextSeq 500. TCRdb cleaned the public reads at Q25 with fastp, built clones with MiXCR and kept in-frame beta chains. Each CDR3 protein gets just one entry, which takes the most common genes and DNA from the rows behind it. Recorded for this sample are 45,000 to 50,000 distinct CDR3 sequences; about 10% of them occurred a single time. The top ten constitute 32% of the sample. This sample comprised PBMCs, obtained at follow-up. The receptor set was obtained from a male donor with early-stage non-small cell lung cancer.

Worth noting for this clonotype: The junction departs from germline at one end; a sequencing error may be responsible. The genes are TRBV7-9 and TRBJ2-5; D not certain. This CDR3 has 14 residues. Germline assignment: CDR1 SEHNR and CDR2 FQNEAQ (reference sequence). The CDR3 loop reads CTSSTKDRQETQYF. The CDR3 nucleotides read TGTACCAGCAGCACAAAGGACCGGCAAGAGACCCAGTACTTC. Supplemented by reference TRBV7-9 and TRBJ2-5, the full variable domain reads DTGVSQNPRHKITKRGQNVTFRCDPISEHNRLYWYRQTLGQGPEFLTYFQNEAQLEKSRLLSDRFSAERPKGSFSTLEIQRTEQGDSAMYLCTSSTKDRQETQYFGPGTRLLVL.

V usage is TRBV18 and J usage is TRBJ2-7; no reliable D call. The CDR3 is made up of 15 amino acids. Germline CDR1 KGHSH, CDR2 LQKENI. The germline V and J ends were trimmed by 0 bases and 2 bases, with 11 bases remaining between them. The CDR3 loop reads CASSPPSRGTYEQYF. CDR3 DNA sequence: TGTGCCAGCTCACCACCTTCCCGCGGAACCTACGAGCAGTACTTC.

This clonotype was seen a few times. The CDR3 is CASRPPGGTEAFF. The DNA of the CDR3 is TGTGCCAGCAGGCCCCCGGGAGGCACTGAAGCTTTCTTT. J is TRBJ1-1 and V is TRBV28; D gene unclear. CDR1 MDHEN and CDR2 SYDVKM come from the germline V gene. CDR3 length: 13 residues. Trimming shortened V by 6 bases and J by 4 bases, and 12 bases separated the two germline ends.

The table lists this clonotype with many counts. This chain joins TRBV12-3 or TRBV12-4 and TRBJ1-6, with 7 bases aligning to TRBD1. The CDR3 extends over 14 amino acids. Trimming cost V 5 bases and J 7 bases; bases outside gene matches: 5. CDR3 sequence (DNA): TGTGCCAGCAGTCGGGACAGTTGGAATTCACCCCTCCACTTT. This gives the protein CASSRDSWNSPLHF.

The chain couples TRBV29-1 to TRBJ2-1; 8 nucleotides line up with TRBD2. CDR1 is SQVTM and CDR2 is ANQGSEA in the germline V gene. Trimming took 2 bases from V and 4 from J; bases not matched to a gene: 4. The CDR3 is 14 amino acids. The CDR3 DNA sequence: TGCAGCGTTGAAATCCAGCGGGGGTACAATGAGCAGTTCTTC. Its protein product is CSVEIQRGYNEQFF.

This clonotype was seen a few times. The CDR3 ends on some other residue instead of the conserved phenylalanine or tryptophan, so this is likely a read error. The chain carries TRBV7-9 and TRBJ1-4, with no clear D. Between the trimmed V and J ends, which lost 7 bases and 8 bases, there was a span of 20 bases. The CDR3 contains 15 residues. CDR1 SEHNR and CDR2 FQNEAQ come from the germline V gene (reference sequence). CDR3 region: CASNYYTGEDEKLFL. The DNA of the CDR3 is TGTGCCAGCAACTATTACACCGGGGAGGACGAAAAACTGTTTCTT.

This clonotype showed up many times. The chain employs TRBV7-9 and TRBJ1-2; no definite D call. The CDR3 sequence is 14 residues long. The germline V gene has CDR1 SEHNR and CDR2 FQNEAQ (reference sequence). V was pared by 3 bases and J by 8 bases, with 16 bases between. In DNA, the CDR3 is TGTGCCAGCAGCTTCACAGAGGAAGCGGCCGGCTACACCTTC. It yields the protein CASSFTEEAAGYTF.

As to this clonotype: A much larger clone lies a single base off, so this may be a read error. The V and J genes are TRBV5-1 and TRBJ2-1; D unresolved. The CDR3 spans 13 residues. The germline gives CDR1 SGHRS, CDR2 YFSETQ. Deletions cut 3 bases from V and 5 bases from J, with 9 bases between. Here the CDR3 reads CASSSPADNEQFF. CDR3 DNA: TGCGCCAGCAGCTCCCCGGCCGACAATGAGCAGTTCTTC.

This clonotype was found many times. The genes are TRBV7-2 and TRBJ2-4; 7 bases align to TRBD1. V lost 6 bases, J lost 0 bases, and 5 bases stayed unmatched. The CDR3 consists of 15 residues. Per germline, CDR1 SGHTA and CDR2 FQGNSA. CDR3 sequence reads: CASRSGQLAKNIQYF. The CDR3 DNA reads as TGTGCCAGCAGGTCGGGACAGCTAGCCAAAAACATTCAGTACTTC.

In this sample, this clonotype turned up a few times. The V and J genes are TRBV27 and TRBJ2-3, with TRBD1 matching 10 bases. CDR3 size: 15 residues. Germline CDR1 reads MNHEY; CDR2 reads SMNVEV (reference sequence). Trimming took 5 bases from V and 4 from J; bases not matched to a gene: 6. The CDR3 protein is CASSPVGQGPDTQYF. The CDR3 region has the DNA TGTGCCAGCAGTCCGGTGGGACAGGGGCCAGATACGCAGTATTTT.

CDR3 residues: CASRLGTAEAFF. The CDR3 region has the DNA TGTGCCAGCAGACTAGGGACAGCTGAAGCTTTCTTT. The chain couples TRBV6-1 to TRBJ1-1; 7 positions match TRBD1. CDR3 length: 12 residues. V gave up 6 bases and J gave up 6 bases; unmatched junction bases: 4. The germline V gene encodes CDR1 MNHNS and CDR2 SASEGT.

The chain has TRBV5-1 and TRBJ2-5; 10 nucleotides match TRBD1. The CDR3 is made up of 16 amino acids. The V gene's germline CDR1 is SGHRS and CDR2 YFSETQ. J lost 3 bases, V lost 1 base, and 6 bases had no gene match. The CDR3 spells CASSLRTGGEEETQYF. The DNA of the CDR3 is TGCGCCAGCAGCTTGAGGACAGGGGGTGAAGAAGAGACCCAGTACTTC.

This rearrangement joins TRBV4-3 to TRBJ2-7, with TRBD1 matching over 8 bases. The CDR3 loop spans 18 amino acids. Losses at the gene ends were 3 bases for V and 0 bases for J; bases not matched to a gene: 13. CDR1 LGHNA and CDR2 YSLEER come from the germline V gene. As DNA, the CDR3 is TGCGCCAGCAGCCACGACGCCTCGGGACAGGACCTCTCCTACGAGCAGTACTTC. Translated, it gives CASSHDASGQDLSYEQYF.

The rearrangement uses TRBV3-1 and TRBJ1-1; no reliable D call. The CDR3 is 16 amino acids. V was cut by 1 base and J by 1 base, with 13 bases left in between. Germline CDR1 LGHDT, CDR2 YNNKEL (reference sequence). The CDR3 DNA reads as TGTGCCAGCAGCCAAGGTTCCCAGTCTTGGAACACTGAAGCTTTCTTT. Protein: CASSQGSQSWNTEAFF.

The V and J genes are TRBV20-1 and TRBJ2-3, with 12 bases aligning to TRBD2. J gave up 2 bases and V 1 base, and 7 bases lay outside the gene matches. The CDR3 extends over 17 amino acids. The germline CDR1 and CDR2 sequences are DFQATT and SNEGSKA (reference sequence). CDR3 DNA sequence: TGCAGTGCTAGAGGACTAGCGGGAGATCTTCTCACAGATACGCAGTATTTT. Translating it yields CSARGLAGDLLTDTQYF.

The chain recombines TRBV9 with TRBJ1-5; D is unresolved. V dropped 0 bases and J dropped 10 bases, with 11 bases sitting between them. The CDR3 totals 13 residues. CDR1 SGDLS and CDR2 YYNGEE come from the germline V gene. CDR3 region: CASSVVTDSPQHF. CDR3 sequence (DNA): TGTGCCAGCAGCGTAGTTACGGATTCTCCCCAGCATTTT.

The V and J genes are TRBV18 and TRBJ2-3; D gene unclear. Trimming shortened V by 3 bases and J by 4 bases, and 5 bases separated the two germline ends. Looked up from germline, CDR1 is KGHSH and CDR2 is LQKENI. This CDR3 is 12 amino acids long. CDR3 in DNA: TGTGCCAGCTCACCCGAAGCAGATACGCAGTATTTT. Translating it yields CASSPEADTQYF. The full variable domain, rest sourced from reference TRBV18 and TRBJ2-3, is NAGVMQNPRHLVRRRGQEARLRCSPMKGHSHVYWYRQLPEEGLKFMVYLQKENIIDESGMPKERFSAEFPKEGPSILRIQQVVRGDSAAYFCASSPEADTQYFGPGTRLTVL.

In this sample, this clonotype turned up many times. This chain connects TRBV29-1 to TRBJ1-1; D not certain. This CDR3 region has 13 residues. V lost 1 base, J lost 11 bases, and 17 bases lay in between. Germline assignment: CDR1 SQVTM and CDR2 ANQGSEA. CDR3 amino acids: CSVEAGAGVGAFF. The CDR3 DNA is TGCAGCGTTGAAGCTGGAGCGGGCGTGGGGGCTTTCTTT. The full variable domain, with the rest looked up from reference TRBV29-1 and TRBJ1-1, is SAVISQKPSRDICQRGTSLTIQCQVDSQVTMMFWYRQQPGQSLTLIATANQGSEATYESGFVIDKFPISRPNLTFSTLTVSNMSPEDSSIYLCSVEAGAGVGAFFGQGTRLTVV.

This clonotype occurred many times. V gene TRBV19 combines with J gene TRBJ2-1; no definite D call. Per the germline V gene, CDR1 is LNHDA and CDR2 is SQIVND (reference sequence). The CDR3 loop spans 13 amino acids. Trimming cost V 3 bases and J 6 bases, with 9 bases left between them. This CDR3 reads CASSIPGTNEQFF. CDR3 nucleotides: TGTGCCAGTAGTATCCCGGGCACCAATGAGCAGTTCTTC.

In its sample, this clonotype was seen a few times. The CDR3 does not end in the conserved phenylalanine or tryptophan, so this is likely a read error. No DNA is shown, since the ends of the CDR3 on it are uncertain; the CDR3 is the one TCRdb lists. The V and J genes are TRBV12-3 or TRBV12-4 and TRBJ2-1; the D call in the table, TRBD1, was not verified against the DNA. Ends included, the CDR3 has 14 residues. Here the CDR3 reads CASSFGGRGITPCL.

Ten or more counts support this clonotype. V gene TRBV12-3 or TRBV12-4 combines with J gene TRBJ1-1; a weak D match, TRBD1 (6 bases). Trimming removed 6 bases at V and 1 base at J, with 15 bases between. The CDR3 extends over 15 amino acids. The CDR3, as DNA: TGTGCCAGCAGCCACGGAGGCAGGGGGAACACTGAAGCTTTCTTT. It is translated as CASSHGGRGNTEAFF.

This clonotype has at least ten counts. The V call is TRBV5-1, the J call TRBJ2-1; D perhaps matches TRBD2 (6 bases). CDR1 is SGHRS, CDR2 YFSETQ, per germline. V was cut by 1 base and J by 7 bases, with 9 bases left in between. The length of the CDR3 is 13 residues. This chain's CDR3 is CASSLPSGNEQFF. DNA of the CDR3: TGCGCCAGCAGCTTGCCCAGCGGGAATGAGCAGTTCTTC.

The chain combines TRBV9 with TRBJ1-1, with D possibly TRBD1 on 6 matching bases. V shed 0 bases and J shed 5 bases, with 14 bases lying between them. The CDR3 is 15 residues long. Germline V gene lookup returns CDR1 SGDLS and CDR2 YYNGEE. For the CDR3, the DNA is TGTGCCAGCAGCGTAGATGGGGGCCTTCGGACTGAAGCTTTCTTT. Protein sequence: CASSVDGGLRTEAFF.

This clonotype showed up many times. The chain links TRBV18 to TRBJ1-1; weak D call: TRBD1 (5 bases). V lost 1 base, J lost 3 bases, and 15 bases lay in between. Germline loops: CDR1 KGHSH, CDR2 LQKENI. This CDR3 region has 16 residues. In DNA, the CDR3 is TGTGCCAGCTCACCACGATCAGGGAACTTGGACACTGAAGCTTTCTTT. The encoded protein is CASSPRSGNLDTEAFF. The entire variable domain, with the rest obtained from reference TRBV18 and TRBJ1-1, is as follows: NAGVMQNPRHLVRRRGQEARLRCSPMKGHSHVYWYRQLPEEGLKFMVYLQKENIIDESGMPKERFSAEFPKEGPSILRIQQVVRGDSAAYFCASSPRSGNLDTEAFFGQGTRLTVV.

This clonotype was recorded at least ten times. The chain joins TRBV2 to TRBJ2-5, with TRBD2 as a possible D gene (5 bases). CDR3 length equals 17 residues. The germline V gene has CDR1 SNHLY and CDR2 FYNNEI. The V and J ends lost 3 bases and 2 bases respectively, with 19 bases between them. CDR3 nucleotide sequence: TGTGCCAGCAGTGACGGGTCACGGGGAATTATACAAGAGACCCAGTACTTC. Its translation is CASSDGSRGIIQETQYF.